The 32 T cell receptor beta chains below come from one sample, sequenced in a study of T cells after yellow fever vaccination. TCRdb itself ran the 5' RACE reads through MiXCR, one entry per CDR3 protein. The sample lists under 300,000 distinct CDR3 sequences, around 7% occurring once. The source was CD4+ T cells sorted from PBMCs, collected 15 days after the yellow fever booster vaccination. All receptors come from a young man who received the YFV17D yellow fever vaccine.

This clonotype occurred many times. The rearrangement joins TRBV20-1 to TRBJ1-2; tentative D call: TRBD1 (5 bases). The germline V gene has CDR1 DFQATT and CDR2 SNEGSKA (reference sequence). The length of the CDR3 is 11 residues. With 6 bases removed from V and 8 bases from J, the gap between germline ends came to 13 bases. This CDR3 reads CSARGVKGYTF. CDR3 DNA: TGCAGTGCACGGGGGGTAAAGGGCTACACCTTC.

At least ten counts were recorded for this clonotype. CDR3 protein: CASSEGQGSTDTQYF. CDR3 coding DNA: TGCGCCAGCAGCGAGGGACAGGGAAGCACAGATACGCAGTATTTT. This rearrangement joins TRBV5-1 to TRBJ2-3; 9 nucleotides line up with TRBD1. The germline V gene encodes CDR1 SGHRS and CDR2 YFSETQ. V trimming: 4 bases; J trimming: 0 bases; junction bases outside the gene matches: 3. The CDR3 is 15 residues long. Full variable domain (missing parts from reference TRBV5-1 and TRBJ2-3): KAGVTQTPRYLIKTRGQQVTLSCSPISGHRSVSWYQQTPGQGLQFLFEYFSETQRNKGNFPGRFSGRQFSNSRSEMNVSTLELGDSALYLCASSEGQGSTDTQYFGPGTRLTVL.

This clonotype has just a few counts. The CDR3 sequence: CSVAPSGLTDTQYF. The CDR3 DNA is TGCAGCGTAGCCCCTAGCGGACTCACAGATACGCAGTATTTT. This rearrangement joins TRBV29-1 to TRBJ2-3, with TRBD2 identical over 7 bases. V shed 6 bases and J 2 bases; nucleotides not matched to a gene: 8. The germline CDR1 and CDR2 sequences are SQVTM and ANQGSEA. The CDR3 consists of 14 residues.

This clonotype has only a few counts. The chain combines TRBV5-4 with TRBJ2-7; no definite D call. This CDR3 region has 16 residues. CDR1 is SGHNT and CDR2 is YYREEE in the germline V gene (reference sequence). The V gene lost 3 bases and the J gene lost 0 bases, with 16 bases spanning the gap. The CDR3 DNA is TGTGCCAGCAGCTCCCAGGTGGGTCGAAGCTCCTACGAGCAGTACTTC. It codes for CASSSQVGRSSYEQYF.

This clonotype was recorded a few times. J is TRBJ2-1 and V is TRBV7-8; either TRBD1 or TRBD2 may fit D (5 bases each). V lost 5 bases, J lost 3 bases, and 14 bases lay in between. This CDR3 is 15 amino acids long. Germline CDR1 reads SGHVS; CDR2 reads FQNEAQ. This CDR3 is CASSERGLSYNEQFF. The CDR3 nucleotides are TGTGCCAGCAGCGAGAGGGGCCTCAGCTACAATGAGCAGTTCTTC.

This clonotype was counted at least ten times. CDR3 DNA sequence: TGTGCCAGCAGCGCCTTCGGGGCCAGATCCTACGAGCAGTACTTC. This codes for CASSAFGARSYEQYF. The chain links TRBV7-9 to TRBJ2-7; the D gene could be TRBD1 or TRBD2 (5 bases each). Looked up from germline, CDR1 is SEHNR and CDR2 is FQNEAQ (reference sequence). The V gene lost 5 bases and the J gene lost 1 base, with 15 bases spanning the gap. This CDR3 comprises 15 residues. The full variable domain, rest sourced from reference TRBV7-9 and TRBJ2-7, is DTGVSQNPRHKITKRGQNVTFRCDPISEHNRLYWYRQTLGQGPEFLTYFQNEAQLEKSRLLSDRFSAERPKGSFSTLEIQRTEQGDSAMYLCASSAFGARSYEQYFGPGTRLTVT.

The table lists this clonotype with many counts. This sequence joins TRBV20-1 and TRBJ2-1; D call uncertain. Trimming removed 5 bases at V and 8 bases at J, with 10 bases between. CDR1 is DFQATT, CDR2 SNEGSKA, per germline (reference sequence). The CDR3 is made up of 11 amino acids. CDR3 nucleotides: TGCAGTGCTCCTACCCTTGATGAGCAGTTCTTC. Protein: CSAPTLDEQFF.

This clonotype showed up just a few times. The J gene is TRBJ2-2, the V gene TRBV7-8; tentatively, D is TRBD2 (7 bases). Germline values: CDR1 SGHVS, CDR2 FQNEAQ. The V and J ends lost 2 bases and 1 base respectively, with 20 bases between them. The CDR3 spans 19 residues. DNA of the CDR3: TGTGCCAGCAGCTTAATGGGTTTGCGGGGGCGGGTGAACACCGGGGAGCTGTTTTTT. Protein: CASSLMGLRGRVNTGELFF.

This chain uses TRBV7-9 with TRBJ2-2, with D unclear. Germline V gene sequence: CDR1 SEHNR, CDR2 FQNEAQ (reference sequence). The CDR3 is 14 amino acids. Trimming took 4 bases from V and 4 from J, leaving 10 bases between them. This chain's CDR3 is CASSSLTLTGELFF. CDR3 coding DNA: TGTGCCAGCAGCTCACTCACCCTCACCGGGGAGCTGTTTTTT.

This clonotype came up a few times. The chain is built from TRBV28 and TRBJ1-5, with TRBD1 matching 8 bases. Germline CDR1 MDHEN, CDR2 SYDVKM. V lost 4 bases and J lost 6; bases outside the gene matches: 14. The length of the CDR3 is 17 residues. CDR3 protein: CASSSREGTGWAQPQHF. CDR3 coding DNA: TGTGCCAGCAGTTCCCGCGAAGGGACAGGATGGGCTCAGCCCCAGCATTTT.

This clonotype appeared many times. The gene calls are TRBV29-1 and TRBJ2-2; 9 bases fit TRBD1. V dropped 7 bases and J dropped 4; count of bases not matched to a gene: 7. Germline V lookup: CDR1 SQVTM, CDR2 ANQGSEA. The CDR3 covers 14 residues. The CDR3 coding sequence is TGCAGCGGGACACGGGACAGGGCCACCGGGGAGCTGTTTTTT. This gives the protein CSGTRDRATGELFF.

This clonotype was recorded many times. CDR3 in amino acids: CASSLPLLAGGNEQFF. CDR3 DNA sequence: TGTGCCAGCAGCTTACCTCTTCTAGCGGGAGGAAATGAGCAGTTCTTC. This chain links TRBV7-9 with TRBJ2-1; 11 nucleotides line up with TRBD2. CDR3 length: 16 residues. V dropped 2 bases and J dropped 7; count of bases not matched to a gene: 7. CDR1 SEHNR and CDR2 FQNEAQ come from the germline V gene (reference sequence).

This clonotype was observed a handful of times. The chain recombines TRBV7-9 with TRBJ2-7; 8 positions agree with TRBD1. The germline gives CDR1 SEHNR, CDR2 FQNEAQ (reference sequence). The trim removed 4 bases at V and 3 bases at J, leaving 5 bases unmatched. The CDR3 covers 14 residues. The CDR3 is CASSSRTGSYEQYF. The CDR3 coding sequence is TGTGCCAGCAGCTCCCGGACAGGGAGCTACGAGCAGTACTTC.

This clonotype was counted ten times or more. The genes are TRBV20-1 and TRBJ1-1, with D tentatively TRBD1 (5 bases). The V gene's germline CDR1 is DFQATT and CDR2 SNEGSKA (reference sequence). V lost 6 bases, J lost 1 base, and 15 bases lay in between. The CDR3 is 14 amino acids. CDR3 region: CSASSWGENTEAFF. CDR3 DNA sequence: TGCAGTGCGAGTTCCTGGGGGGAGAACACTGAAGCTTTCTTT.

The J gene is TRBJ2-4, the V gene TRBV12-3 or TRBV12-4, with 11 bases aligning to TRBD1. This CDR3 contains 17 residues. V lost 5 bases to trimming and J lost 12 bases; unmatched junction nucleotides: 18. The CDR3 DNA sequence: TGTGCCAGCAGTCGGGACAGGGGGGAGAAAGGTGCCTCGTATCAGTACTTC. Its protein product is CASSRDRGEKGASYQYF.

This clonotype came up many times. The genes are TRBV12-3 or TRBV12-4 and TRBJ2-5; D not resolved. The V and J ends lost 1 base and 5 bases respectively, with 14 bases between them. This CDR3 is built from 15 residues. CDR3 in amino acids: CASSLVLSTRETQYF. CDR3 DNA sequence: TGTGCCAGCAGTTTAGTCTTGAGTACTCGGGAGACCCAGTACTTC.

This rearrangement joins TRBV5-4 to TRBJ2-7, with D unclear. Germline values: CDR1 SGHNT, CDR2 YYREEE (reference sequence). With 0 bases removed from V and 7 bases from J, the gap between germline ends came to 11 bases. The CDR3 runs to 13 residues. The CDR3 nucleotides are TGTGCCAGCAGCTTGGTTGACAACGGGGAGCAGTACTTC. Residues: CASSLVDNGEQYF.

There are many counts of this clonotype. This chain connects TRBV12-3 or TRBV12-4 to TRBJ2-3; 9 positions agree with TRBD1. The CDR3 is made up of 14 amino acids. The V gene end was trimmed by 7 bases and the J gene end by 8 bases; junction bases not matched to a gene: 10. CDR3 residues: CASTEGTGRGTQYF. Here the CDR3 DNA reads TGTGCCAGCACTGAAGGGACAGGGAGGGGTACGCAGTATTTT.

This clonotype was found many times. This chain joins TRBV7-2 and TRBJ1-2; D gene uncertain. Trimming stripped 4 bases from V and 4 bases from J, with 13 bases between. The germline V gene encodes CDR1 SGHTA and CDR2 FQGNSA. The CDR3 is 14 residues long. CDR3 DNA sequence: TGTGCCAGCAGCTCCCGGAGCAATTTCTATGGCTACACCTTC. Amino acids: CASSSRSNFYGYTF.

This clonotype was picked up many times. The chain carries TRBV20-1 and TRBJ2-2; unclear D gene. CDR1 is DFQATT and CDR2 is SNEGSKA in the germline V gene (reference sequence). V was cut by 6 bases and J by 3 bases, with 11 bases left in between. This CDR3 has 13 residues. CDR3 bases: TGCAGTGCCCTGACAATCTACACCGGGGAGCTGTTTTTT. Protein product: CSALTIYTGELFF.

V is TRBV9 and J is TRBJ2-3, with 10 bases aligning to TRBD2. The germline V gene encodes CDR1 SGDLS and CDR2 YYNGEE. Losses at the gene ends were 4 bases for V and 3 bases for J; bases not matched to a gene: 11. The CDR3 totals 17 residues. CDR3 in DNA: TGTGCCAGCAGCCCGAGGAGTAGCGGGAGGAATACAGATACGCAGTATTTT. This encodes CASSPRSSGRNTDTQYF. The full variable domain, in which reference TRBV9 and TRBJ2-3 provide the parts outside the CDR3, is DSGVTQTPKHLITATGQRVTLRCSPRSGDLSVYWYQQSLDQGLQFLIQYYNGEERAKGNILERFSAQQFPDLHSELNLSSLELGDSALYFCASSPRSSGRNTDTQYFGPGTRLTVL.

This clonotype was counted ten times or more. The chain recombines TRBV21-1 with TRBJ2-1; TRBD2 is taken as the D call from the table, unchecked against the DNA. TRBV21-1 is a documented pseudogene. CDR3 size: 10 residues. As DNA, the CDR3 is TGTGCCAGGCTAGCGATTCGGCAGTTCTTC. Amino acids: CARLAIRQFF.

In its sample, this clonotype was seen many times. The rearrangement links TRBV20-1 to TRBJ1-2, with no clear D. V lost 3 bases and J lost 4, with 9 bases in between. Germline V CDR1 and CDR2: DFQATT, SNEGSKA (reference sequence). The CDR3 length is 12 residues. CDR3 amino acids: CSASQTAYGYTF. DNA for the CDR3: TGCAGTGCTAGTCAAACAGCCTATGGCTACACCTTC.

In its sample, this clonotype was seen many times. The chain joins TRBV28 to TRBJ2-7; 7 bases map to TRBD1. The CDR3 loop spans 14 amino acids. V gave up 4 bases and J gave up 2 bases; unmatched junction bases: 5. Germline CDR1 MDHEN, CDR2 SYDVKM. The CDR3 coding sequence is TGTGCCAGCAGTTGGCCCGGGACAGCCTACGAGCAGTACTTC. Encoded protein: CASSWPGTAYEQYF.

This clonotype was observed many times. The V call is TRBV5-1, the J call TRBJ1-1, with 7 bases fitting TRBD1. CDR1 and CDR2 (germline): SGHRS, YFSETQ. This CDR3 has 14 residues. V trimming: 4 bases; J trimming: 6 bases; junction bases outside the gene matches: 9. The CDR3 region has the DNA TGCGCCAGCAGCCCCCTGACAGGGTCCGCTGAAGCTTTCTTT. Amino acids: CASSPLTGSAEAFF.

V is TRBV7-2 and J is TRBJ2-5, with 7 bases aligning to TRBD1. Germline values: CDR1 SGHTA, CDR2 FQGNSA. Trimming cost V 5 bases and J 5 bases; bases outside gene matches: 11. The CDR3 totals 15 residues. The CDR3 DNA follows: TGTGCCAGCAGCAACCGGACAGGTGAAATCGAGACCCAGTACTTC. It encodes CASSNRTGEIETQYF.

This clonotype was seen many times. The gene calls are TRBV3-1 and TRBJ2-1, with TRBD2 matching over 7 bases. The V and J ends lost 0 bases and 7 bases, in that order; junction bases with no gene match: 12. The CDR3 consists of 17 residues. Per the germline V gene, CDR1 is LGHDT and CDR2 is YNNKEL (reference sequence). CDR3 in DNA: TGTGCCAGCAGCCAAGATTTGAGGCTAGCGGAGCGGAATGAGCAGTTCTTC. It codes for CASSQDLRLAERNEQFF.

Ten or more counts support this clonotype. The CDR3 reads CASSRNWPVAKNIQYF. The CDR3 DNA reads as TGTGCCAGCAGCCGCAACTGGCCGGTAGCCAAAAACATTCAGTACTTC. V gene TRBV12-3 or TRBV12-4 combines with J gene TRBJ2-4, with D unclear. The CDR3 length is 16 residues. The V end lost 6 bases, the J end lost 0 bases, and 15 bases lay between the germline ends.

This clonotype was counted ten times or more. The gene calls are TRBV5-5 and TRBJ2-3; perhaps TRBD1 as D (5 bases). Deletions cut 3 bases from V and 3 bases from J, with 14 bases between. The V gene's germline CDR1 is SGHKS and CDR2 YYEKEE (reference sequence). The CDR3 extends over 15 amino acids. CDR3 in DNA: TGTGCCAGCAGCTCAAGCGCCAGGGTGACAGATACGCAGTATTTT. Translating it yields CASSSSARVTDTQYF.

This clonotype was counted between two and nine times. The V and J genes are TRBV5-1 and TRBJ2-1, with D perhaps being TRBD1 or TRBD2 (6 bases each). The CDR3 covers 14 residues. V shed 3 bases and J shed 3 bases, with 10 bases lying between them. Germline V gene data show CDR1 as SGHRS and CDR2 as YFSETQ. The CDR3 loop reads CASSWGDNYNEQFF. The CDR3 DNA reads TGCGCCAGCAGCTGGGGGGACAACTACAATGAGCAGTTCTTC. Using reference TRBV5-1 and TRBJ2-1 for the parts outside the CDR3, the full variable domain is KAGVTQTPRYLIKTRGQQVTLSCSPISGHRSVSWYQQTPGQGLQFLFEYFSETQRNKGNFPGRFSGRQFSNSRSEMNVSTLELGDSALYLCASSWGDNYNEQFFGPGTRLTVL.

The chain couples TRBV6-5 to TRBJ2-1; D assignment may be TRBD1 or TRBD2 (5 bases each). The CDR3 loop spans 15 amino acids. Trimming took 0 bases from V and 6 from J, leaving 12 bases between them. Germline CDR1 and CDR2: MNHEY and SVGAGI. The chain's CDR3 is CASSYSRGVGNEQFF. The CDR3 nucleotides read TGTGCCAGCAGTTACTCGAGAGGGGTGGGCAATGAGCAGTTCTTC.

This clonotype was seen a handful of times. This chain links TRBV20-1 with TRBJ2-1; TRBD2 agrees at 7 bases. Germline V gives CDR1 DFQATT, CDR2 SNEGSKA (reference sequence). This CDR3 comprises 13 residues. V was clipped by 0 bases and J by 10 bases; unmatched bases: 6. CDR3 sequence reads: CSAREGGRAEQFF. The DNA for the CDR3 is TGCAGTGCTAGAGAGGGGGGGAGGGCGGAGCAGTTCTTC.